This entry concerns a single T cell receptor beta chain. The antigen this receptor binds is unknown. No qualities accompany the bases; no much larger clone lies one base away. The data belong to a study of vaccination and CD4 T cells after COVID-19 (dated by TCRdb to between 2021 and 2024). Describing the broader study: SARS-CoV-2 positivity had been established in the convalescent patients by nasal swab PCR, and mild disease was recorded in several of these patients and severe disease in one. The convalescent cohort included six males and four females, with two Hispanic individuals, seven Caucasians, two Asians and one multiracial person. Each participant got two doses of either the Pfizer-BioNTech BNT162b2 vaccine (n=8) or the Moderna mRNA-1273 vaccine (n=2). Post-COVID blood samples from convalescent patients were collected a median of approximately 100 days after diagnosis, with a range of 35 to 161 days. Post-vaccine blood samples were collected a median of around 70 days after the second vaccine dose, ranging from about 13 to 241 days. For stimulating the cultures, overlapping spike peptide pools were used, derived from SARS-CoV-2 as well as from the common cold coronaviruses HCoV-NL63, HCoV-OC43 and HCoV-229E. In control cultures, a CEFX viral epitope pool was used as positive control, an HIV-1 Nef peptide pool was used as negative control, or no peptide was added. The spike-specific CD4+ TCR repertoire was compared before and after mRNA vaccination in approximately ten COVID-19 convalescent patients and a handful of infection-naive healthy vaccine recipients.

In light of the paper, this sample's treatment or condition label describes: roughly 10-day PBMC culture with coronavirus spike peptide pools or control peptides (ViraFEST assay). The ViraFEST assay, used in the study, expanded antigen-specific T cells with peptide pools and then identified the expanded clonotypes through TCR sequencing. The positive SARS-CoV-2 PCR tests of the convalescent patients were dated from March to December 2020, before the Alpha, Beta and Delta variants emerged in the United States. Each well held two million PBMCs cultured with approximately 9.2 ug/ml peptide pools in IMDM containing roughly 5% human AB serum and 10 IU/ml IL-2. Half of the culture medium was replaced with fresh IL-2-containing medium on days 3 and 7. Once the cells had been in culture for approximately 10 days, the EasySep CD4+ T cell isolation kit was used to isolate CD4+ T cells by negative selection. PBMCs were separated from whole blood using Ficoll-Paque Plus gradient centrifugation and then either used fresh or cryopreserved at -140C. Triplicate wells were generally used for each culture condition.

The library was made by PCR. DNA from cultured CD4+ T cells was subjected to TCR sequencing with the Oncomine TCR Beta short-read assay at the Johns Hopkins FTIC core. The QIAamp micro DNA kit was used to extract genomic DNA from the cultured CD4+ T cells. Oncomine TCR Beta libraries from cultured CD4+ T cells were pooled with unique dual indexes and sequenced on an Illumina iSeq 100. The paper's data handling went like this. Non-productive sequences were removed, and CDR3s that did not start with C, did not end with F or W, or were shorter than 7 amino acids were discarded. Antigen-specific clonotypes were identified with the MANAFEST web application by comparing peptide-stimulated wells with reference and other culture wells. An FDR below 0.05, an odds ratio above 5, and a productive frequency above 0.1% in at least two of three replicate wells were required for clones to be considered positive. A clonotype counted as cross-reactive if it showed significant expansion both in the SARS-CoV-2 spike wells and in at least one common cold coronavirus spike condition. CDR3 homology was assessed with Levenshtein distances (stringdist) and unrooted phylogenetic trees (ape) in R version 3.6.1. The raw public data were reprocessed by TCRdb itself: fastp quality trimming at Q25, MiXCR clonotype calling, in-frame beta chains only. Rows with a matching CDR3 protein are joined into one entry that keeps the most common DNA and genes. Clone size and V and J calls follow TCRdb, not the original study. The sample has roughly 14,000 distinct CDR3 sequences on record, approximately 55% of them singletons. The ten top clones hold 10% of the sample.

The CDR3 holds 14 amino acids from the cysteine to the phenylalanine. CDR3 DNA only is kept here, 42 bases in frame from base 1. A distance of 14 bases separates the germline ends of V and J, which lose 6 bases and 3 bases respectively. As encoded in the germline V gene, CDR1 is MNHNS while CDR2 is SASEGT. Points the paper makes about the study in general: Nearly all vaccine-specific clones in convalescent patients (304 of 307) were mono-reactive for SARS-CoV-2 spike rather than cross-reactive with common cold coronaviruses. Among the post-vaccine SARS-CoV-2-reactive clones in convalescent patients, a median around 86% showed up only after vaccination, which suggests vaccine-specific priming. An increase in the median number of SARS-CoV-2-reactive clonotypes from around 20 after infection to approximately 41 after vaccination was observed, but the change was not found to be significant. The number of convalescent patients in the study was relatively small, and the study did not examine early timepoints following natural infection.

The chain joins TRBV6-1 to TRBJ1-1; TRBD1 could be the D gene, as 6 bases match. The receptor was isolated from a human donor who had recovered from COVID-19. The sequencing here drew on CD4+ T cells from blood, cultured in vitro, taken before SARS-CoV-2 vaccination. The nucleotide sequence is given as TGTGCCAGCAGGAACAGGGTCACGGACACTGAAGCTTTCTTT. Its coded protein is CASRNRVTDTEAFF.